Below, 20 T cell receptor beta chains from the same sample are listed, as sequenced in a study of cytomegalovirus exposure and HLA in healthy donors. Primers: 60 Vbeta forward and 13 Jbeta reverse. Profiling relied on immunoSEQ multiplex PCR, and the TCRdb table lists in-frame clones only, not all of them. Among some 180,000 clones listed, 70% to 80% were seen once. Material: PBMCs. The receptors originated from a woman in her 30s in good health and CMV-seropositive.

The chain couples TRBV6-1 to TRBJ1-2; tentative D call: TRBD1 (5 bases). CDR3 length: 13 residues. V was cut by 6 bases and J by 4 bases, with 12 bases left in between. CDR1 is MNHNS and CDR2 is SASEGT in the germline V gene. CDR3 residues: CASSPTAGYGYTF. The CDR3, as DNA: TGTGCCAGCAGCCCGACAGCTGGCTATGGCTACACCTTC.

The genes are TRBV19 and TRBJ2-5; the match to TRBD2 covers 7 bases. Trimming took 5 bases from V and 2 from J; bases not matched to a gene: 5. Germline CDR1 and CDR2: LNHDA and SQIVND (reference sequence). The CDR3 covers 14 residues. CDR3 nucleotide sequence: TGTGCCAGTAGTTCGACGGGGGGACAAGAGACCCAGTACTTC. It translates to CASSSTGGQETQYF. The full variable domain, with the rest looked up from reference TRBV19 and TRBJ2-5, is DGGITQSPKYLFRKEGQNVTLSCEQNLNHDAMYWYRQDPGQGLRLIYYSQIVNDFQKGDIAEGYSVSREKKESFPLTVTSAQKNPTAFYLCASSSTGGQETQYFGPGTRLLVL.

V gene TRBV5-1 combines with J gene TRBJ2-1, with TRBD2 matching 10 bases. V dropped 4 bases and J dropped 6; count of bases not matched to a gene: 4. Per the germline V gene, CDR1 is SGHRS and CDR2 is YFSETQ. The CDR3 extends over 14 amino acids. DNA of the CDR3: TGCGCCAGCAGCCTACGGACTAGCGGCAATGAGCAGTTCTTC. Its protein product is CASSLRTSGNEQFF.

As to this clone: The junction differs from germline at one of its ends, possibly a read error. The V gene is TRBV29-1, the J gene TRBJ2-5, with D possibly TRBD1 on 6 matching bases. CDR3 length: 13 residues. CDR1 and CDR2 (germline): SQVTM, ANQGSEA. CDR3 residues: CSVERDNQESQYF. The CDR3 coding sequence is TGCAGCGTTGAAAGGGACAACCAAGAGTCCCAGTACTTC.

In DNA form, the CDR3 reads TGCAGCGTCCTCCCGCGGACAGGGGGCGCGGATGGCTACACCTTC. Translation gives CSVLPRTGGADGYTF. This chain uses TRBV29-1 with TRBJ1-2, with 11 bases that match TRBD1. J was trimmed by 6 bases and V by 6 bases; bases with no gene match: 12. This CDR3 comprises 15 residues. Per the germline V gene, CDR1 is SQVTM and CDR2 is ANQGSEA.

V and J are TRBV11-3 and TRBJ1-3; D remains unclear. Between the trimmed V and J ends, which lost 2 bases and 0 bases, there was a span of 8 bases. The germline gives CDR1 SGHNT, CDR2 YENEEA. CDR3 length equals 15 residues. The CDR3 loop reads CASSLRRGSGNTIYF. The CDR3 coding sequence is TGTGCCAGCAGCTTAAGGCGGGGCTCTGGAAACACCATATATTTT. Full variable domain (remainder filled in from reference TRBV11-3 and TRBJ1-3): EAGVVQSPRYKIIEKKQPVAFWCNPISGHNTLYWYLQNLGQGPELLIRYENEEAVDDSQLPKDRFSAERLKGVDSTLKIQPAELGDSAVYLCASSLRRGSGNTIYFGEGSWLTVV.

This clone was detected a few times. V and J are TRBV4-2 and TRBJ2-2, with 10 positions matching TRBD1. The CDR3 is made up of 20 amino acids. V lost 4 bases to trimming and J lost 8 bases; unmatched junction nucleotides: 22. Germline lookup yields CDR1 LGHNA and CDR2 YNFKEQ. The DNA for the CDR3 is TGTGCCAGCAGCCTTTTGTGGACAGGGGGTTTCGAACCCATCGGGGGGGAGCTGTTTTTT. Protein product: CASSLLWTGGFEPIGGELFF.

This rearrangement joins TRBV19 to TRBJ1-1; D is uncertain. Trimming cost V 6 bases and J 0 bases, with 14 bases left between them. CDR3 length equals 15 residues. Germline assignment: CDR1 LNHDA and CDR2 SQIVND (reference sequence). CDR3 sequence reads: CASRNTPVVNTEAFF. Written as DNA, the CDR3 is TGTGCCAGTAGAAATACTCCTGTTGTGAACACTGAAGCTTTCTTT.

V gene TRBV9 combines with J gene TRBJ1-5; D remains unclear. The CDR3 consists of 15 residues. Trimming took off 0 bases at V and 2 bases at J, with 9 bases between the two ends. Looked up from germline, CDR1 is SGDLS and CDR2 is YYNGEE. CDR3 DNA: TGTGCCAGCAGCGTAGGGGCAGCTGGCAATCAGCCCCAGCATTTT. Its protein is CASSVGAAGNQPQHF.

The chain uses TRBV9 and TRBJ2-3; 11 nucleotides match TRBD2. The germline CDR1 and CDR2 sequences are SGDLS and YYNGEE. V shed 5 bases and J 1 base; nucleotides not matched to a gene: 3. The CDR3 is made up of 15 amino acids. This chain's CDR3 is CASSFSGRGTDTQYF. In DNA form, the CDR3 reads TGTGCCAGCAGTTTTAGCGGGAGGGGCACAGATACGCAGTATTTT.

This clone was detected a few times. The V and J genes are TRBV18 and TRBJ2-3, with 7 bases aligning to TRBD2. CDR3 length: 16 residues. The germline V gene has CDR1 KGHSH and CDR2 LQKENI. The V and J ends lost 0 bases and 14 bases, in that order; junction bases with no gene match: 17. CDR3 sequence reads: CASSPPAGERDPSGYF. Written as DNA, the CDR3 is TGTGCCAGCTCACCACCGGCGGGAGAGCGGGACCCCTCGGGGTATTTT. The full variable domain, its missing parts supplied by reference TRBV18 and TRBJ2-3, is NAGVMQNPRHLVRRRGQEARLRCSPMKGHSHVYWYRQLPEEGLKFMVYLQKENIIDESGMPKERFSAEFPKEGPSILRIQQVVRGDSAAYFCASSPPAGERDPSGYFGPGTRLTVL.

CDR3 coding DNA: TGTGCCAGCAGCTCGCCCGGGACAGGGGGCTACGAGCAGTACTTC. Encoded protein: CASSSPGTGGYEQYF. The J gene is TRBJ2-7, the V gene TRBV9; 11 bases line up with TRBD1. There are 15 residues in the CDR3. V lost 4 bases, J lost 3 bases, and 6 bases stayed unmatched. CDR1 and CDR2 from the germline V gene are SGDLS and YYNGEE.

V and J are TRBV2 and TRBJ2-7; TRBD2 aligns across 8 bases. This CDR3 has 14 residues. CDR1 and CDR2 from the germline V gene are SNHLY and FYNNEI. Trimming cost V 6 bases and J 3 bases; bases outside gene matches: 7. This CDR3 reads CASRTGSGSYEQYF. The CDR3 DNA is TGTGCCAGCAGGACGGGGAGCGGGAGCTACGAGCAGTACTTC. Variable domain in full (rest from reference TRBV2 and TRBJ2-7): EPEVTQTPSHQVTQMGQEVILRCVPISNHLYFYWYRQILGQKVEFLVSFYNNEISEKSEIFDDQFSVERPDGSNFTLKIRSTKLEDSAMYFCASRTGSGSYEQYFGPGTRLTVT.

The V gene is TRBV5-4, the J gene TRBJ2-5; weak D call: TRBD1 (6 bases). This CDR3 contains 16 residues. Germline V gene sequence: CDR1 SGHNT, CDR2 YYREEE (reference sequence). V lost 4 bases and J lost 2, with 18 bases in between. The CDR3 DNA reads TGTGCCAGCAGCCAGCAGGGGAAGGTTTCACAAGAGACCCAGTACTTC. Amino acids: CASSQQGKVSQETQYF.

CDR3 sequence (DNA): TGTGCCAGCAGTTCAAAGGCCGGGGGGAATGAGCAGTTCTTC. It encodes CASSSKAGGNEQFF. The chain joins TRBV27 to TRBJ2-1; 7 bases map to TRBD2. Germline CDR1 MNHEY, CDR2 SMNVEV (reference sequence). The junction had 7 bases not matched to a gene; V was cut back by 4 bases and J by 7 bases. The length of the CDR3 is 14 residues.

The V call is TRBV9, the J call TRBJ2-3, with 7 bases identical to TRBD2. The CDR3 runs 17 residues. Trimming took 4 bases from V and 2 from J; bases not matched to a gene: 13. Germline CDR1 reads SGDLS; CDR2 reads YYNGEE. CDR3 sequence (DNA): TGTGCCAGCAGCAGCCAAGGAGCGGGGAGCTCCACAGATACGCAGTATTTT. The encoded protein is CASSSQGAGSSTDTQYF. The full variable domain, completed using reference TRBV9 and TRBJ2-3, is DSGVTQTPKHLITATGQRVTLRCSPRSGDLSVYWYQQSLDQGLQFLIQYYNGEERAKGNILERFSAQQFPDLHSELNLSSLELGDSALYFCASSSQGAGSSTDTQYFGPGTRLTVL.

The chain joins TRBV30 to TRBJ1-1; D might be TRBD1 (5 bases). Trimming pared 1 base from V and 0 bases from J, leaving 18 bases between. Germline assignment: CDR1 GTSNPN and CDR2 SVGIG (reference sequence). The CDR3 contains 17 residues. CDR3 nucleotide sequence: TGTGCCTGGAGTGCTCGGTTGGCGGGACGCATGAACACTGAAGCTTTCTTT. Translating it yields CAWSARLAGRMNTEAFF.

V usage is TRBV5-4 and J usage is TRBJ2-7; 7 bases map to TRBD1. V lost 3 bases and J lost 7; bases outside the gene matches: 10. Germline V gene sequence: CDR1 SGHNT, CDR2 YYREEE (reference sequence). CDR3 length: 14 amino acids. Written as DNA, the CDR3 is TGTGCCAGCAGCTCCGGGACAGCGGTGAGAGAGCAGTACTTC. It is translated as CASSSGTAVREQYF.

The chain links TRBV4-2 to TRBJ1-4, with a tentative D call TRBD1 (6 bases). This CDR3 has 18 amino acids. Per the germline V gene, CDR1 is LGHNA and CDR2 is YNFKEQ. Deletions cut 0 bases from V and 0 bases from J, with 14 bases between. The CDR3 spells CASSQDLTGAATNEKLFF. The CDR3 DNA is TGTGCCAGCAGCCAAGATCTGACAGGCGCAGCAACTAATGAAAAACTGTTTTTT.

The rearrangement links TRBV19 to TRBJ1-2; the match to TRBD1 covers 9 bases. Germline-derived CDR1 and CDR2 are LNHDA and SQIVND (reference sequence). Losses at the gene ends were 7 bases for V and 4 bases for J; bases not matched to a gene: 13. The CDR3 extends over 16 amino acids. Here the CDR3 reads CASTLGTGKSSYGYTF. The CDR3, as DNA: TGTGCCAGTACCCTCGGGACAGGGAAGAGTAGCTATGGCTACACCTTC.